The sequence of this T cell receptor (beta chain) was determined in a study of CD8 T cells in Susac syndrome. Reverse transcription used roughly 0.45 to 1 ug RNA and random hexamers. From the immunoSEQ multiplex PCR reads, TCRdb called clonotypes with MiXCR, one entry per CDR3 protein. Of hundreds of thousands of distinct CDR3 sequences in the sample, approximately 81% were seen once. CD8+ and CD4+ T cells from blood underwent TCR beta sequencing, which was carried out in a high-throughput format. FACS enriched CD8+ TEMRA cells, while bulk CD8+ and CD4+ were negatively isolated. This CDR3 is 16 amino acids long. Germline CDR1 LNHDA, CDR2 SQIVND (reference sequence). With 0 bases removed from V and 0 bases from J, the gap between germline ends came to 10 bases.

This clonotype originated in a human donor with multiple sclerosis. Sequencing used CD8+ T cells from PBMCs. The chain has TRBV19 and TRBJ2-3; no clear D gene. The CDR3 here is CASSIDRGRSTDTQYF. CDR3 in DNA: TGTGCCAGTAGTATAGATCGAGGCAGGAGCACAGATACGCAGTATTTT.